This TCR beta chain was captured in a study of naive and memory T cell subsets. The CDR3 is 13 amino acids. The J segment lost 6 bases and the V segment lost 6 bases, leaving 7 bases of the junction unmatched. Germline assignment: CDR1 DFQATT and CDR2 SNEGSKA (reference sequence). Study conclusions and caveats: TCR abundance followed a power law differing between naive and memory subsets. Possibly reflecting memory cells re-expressing CD45RA, a few larger clonotypes occurred in naive repertoires, especially CD8. Diversity fell and Gini index rose from naive through CM, EM, EMRA. TCR counts from RNA may reflect activation-linked expression changes.

For this clonotype: The antigen remains undetermined.

The beta constant-region primer was an equimolar mix of two oligonucleotides covering TRBC1 and TRBC2. Nested alpha and beta constant-region primers with the SP2 primer drove four PCR rounds on ligated cDNA. Ligation attached a single-stranded oligonucleotide with a 12-nucleotide UMI and the SP2 primer to the cDNA 3' end. Each CDR3 protein gets one entry after TCRdb re-called the UMI-ligation and nested PCR reads with MiXCR. The sample has approximately 140,000 distinct CDR3 sequences, under 25% seen once; the top ten hold approximately 0.1%. This clonotype originated in a human donor in good health. The chain combines TRBV20-1 with TRBJ2-7, with 11 bases lining up with TRBD2. Sequenced sample: naive CD4+ T cells from blood. As DNA, the CDR3 is TGCAGTGCCGCACTAGCGGGAGTGGGCGAGCAGTACTTC. This codes for CSAALAGVGEQYF.